The present T cell receptor beta chain was sequenced within a study of blood T cell repertoires in COVID-19. J lost 6 bases, V lost 5 bases, and 9 bases had no gene match. The CDR3 covers 17 residues. CDR1 SGHNT and CDR2 YENEEA come from the germline V gene. The data were produced by immunoSEQ multiplex PCR, yet TCRdb's version contains in-frame clones alone and is incomplete. Of 150,000 to 200,000 clones listed, around 80% are singletons. The clonotype comes from an older woman who had recovered from COVID-19. Sequencing was done on a sample of PBMCs or T cells enriched from blood (not recorded which). The rearrangement links TRBV11-3 to TRBJ2-2; TRBD2 agrees at 13 bases. The CDR3 protein is CASSAGGLAGVAGELFF. In DNA form, the CDR3 reads TGTGCCAGCAGCGCCGGAGGACTAGCGGGGGTGGCCGGGGAGCTGTTTTTT.